This TCR beta chain was found in a study of blood T cell repertoires in COVID-19. There are 13 residues in the CDR3. The V gene's germline CDR1 is SGHRS and CDR2 YFSETQ. The V end was cut by 0 bases, the J end by 3 bases, with 6 bases between. Produced via immunoSEQ multiplex PCR; TCRdb's table is partial and in-frame only. The data show about 160,000 clones, approximately 83% seen once. V gene TRBV5-1 combines with J gene TRBJ1-1, with no clear D. The sequenced material came from peripheral blood. The origin of this receptor is a woman aged 80 or over with active or convalescent COVID-19. CDR3 DNA: TGCGCCAGCAGCTTGGAACTGGACACTGAAGCTTTCTTT. It encodes CASSLELDTEAFF.